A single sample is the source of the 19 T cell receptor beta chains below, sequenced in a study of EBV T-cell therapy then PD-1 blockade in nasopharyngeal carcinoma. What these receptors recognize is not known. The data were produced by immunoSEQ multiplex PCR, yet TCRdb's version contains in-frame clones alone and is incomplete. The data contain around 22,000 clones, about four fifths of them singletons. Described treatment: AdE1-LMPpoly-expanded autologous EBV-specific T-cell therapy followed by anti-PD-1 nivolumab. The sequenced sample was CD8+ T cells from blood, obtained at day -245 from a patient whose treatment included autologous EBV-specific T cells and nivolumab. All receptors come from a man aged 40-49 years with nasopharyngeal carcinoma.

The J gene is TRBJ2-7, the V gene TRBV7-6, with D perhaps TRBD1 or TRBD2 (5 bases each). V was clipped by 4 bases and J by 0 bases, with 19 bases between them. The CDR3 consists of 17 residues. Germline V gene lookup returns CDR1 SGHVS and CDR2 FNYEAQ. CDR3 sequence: CASSSSYSGHYSYEQYF. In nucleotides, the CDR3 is TGTGCCAGCAGCTCCTCTTATTCGGGGCATTACTCCTACGAGCAGTACTTC.

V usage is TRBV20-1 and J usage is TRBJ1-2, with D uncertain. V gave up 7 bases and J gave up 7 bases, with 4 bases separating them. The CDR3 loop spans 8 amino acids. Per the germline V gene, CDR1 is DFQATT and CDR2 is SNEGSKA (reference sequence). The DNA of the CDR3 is TGCAGTGGTCCTGGCTACACCTTC. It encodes CSGPGYTF.

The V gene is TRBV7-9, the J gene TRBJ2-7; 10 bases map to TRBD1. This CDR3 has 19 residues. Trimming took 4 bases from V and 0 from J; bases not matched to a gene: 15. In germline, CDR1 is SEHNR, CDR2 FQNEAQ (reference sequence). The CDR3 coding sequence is TGTGCCAGCAGCTCCACTTCCCGGGACAGGGGTTTTTCCTCCTACGAGCAGTACTTC. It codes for CASSSTSRDRGFSSYEQYF. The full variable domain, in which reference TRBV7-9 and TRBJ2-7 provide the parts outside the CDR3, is DTGVSQNPRHKITKRGQNVTFRCDPISEHNRLYWYRQTLGQGPEFLTYFQNEAQLEKSRLLSDRFSAERPKGSFSTLEIQRTEQGDSAMYLCASSSTSRDRGFSSYEQYFGPGTRLTVT.

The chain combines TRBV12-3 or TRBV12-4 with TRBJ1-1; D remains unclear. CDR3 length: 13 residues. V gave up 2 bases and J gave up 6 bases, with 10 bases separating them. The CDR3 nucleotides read TGTGCCAGCAGTTTACCCGTTGGGTCTGAAGCTTTCTTT. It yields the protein CASSLPVGSEAFF.

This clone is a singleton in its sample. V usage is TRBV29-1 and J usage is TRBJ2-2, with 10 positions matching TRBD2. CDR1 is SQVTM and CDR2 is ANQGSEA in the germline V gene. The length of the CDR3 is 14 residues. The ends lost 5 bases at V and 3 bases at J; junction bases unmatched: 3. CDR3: CSVRTSGDTGELFF. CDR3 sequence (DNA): TGCAGCGTTCGGACTAGCGGTGACACCGGGGAGCTGTTTTTT.

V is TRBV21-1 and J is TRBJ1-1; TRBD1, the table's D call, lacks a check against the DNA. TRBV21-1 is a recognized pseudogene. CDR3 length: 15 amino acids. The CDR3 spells CASSKVLQGWTEAFF. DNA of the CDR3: TGTGCCAGCAGCAAGGTTTTACAGGGCTGGACTGAAGCTTTCTTT.

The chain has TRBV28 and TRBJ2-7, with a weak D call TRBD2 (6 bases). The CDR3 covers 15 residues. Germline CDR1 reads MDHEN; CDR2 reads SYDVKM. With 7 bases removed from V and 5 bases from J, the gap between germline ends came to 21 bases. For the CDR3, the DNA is TGTGCCAGCACCGAATTATTAGGAGGGTTGGACGAGCAGTACTTC. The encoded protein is CASTELLGGLDEQYF. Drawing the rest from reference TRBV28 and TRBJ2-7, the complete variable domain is DVKVTQSSRYLVKRTGEKVFLECVQDMDHENMFWYRQDPGLGLRLIYFSYDVKMKEKGDIPEGYSVSREKKERFSLILESASTNQTSMYLCASTELLGGLDEQYFGPGTRLTVT.

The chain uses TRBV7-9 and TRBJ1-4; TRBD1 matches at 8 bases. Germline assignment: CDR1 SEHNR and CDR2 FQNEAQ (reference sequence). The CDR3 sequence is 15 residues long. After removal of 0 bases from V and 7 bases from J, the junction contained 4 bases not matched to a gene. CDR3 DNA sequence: TGTGCCAGCAGCTTAGCGGACAGGGCGGCTGAAAAACTGTTTTTT. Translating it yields CASSLADRAAEKLFF. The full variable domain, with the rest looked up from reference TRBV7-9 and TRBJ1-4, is DTGVSQNPRHKITKRGQNVTFRCDPISEHNRLYWYRQTLGQGPEFLTYFQNEAQLEKSRLLSDRFSAERPKGSFSTLEIQRTEQGDSAMYLCASSLADRAAEKLFFGSGTQLSVL.

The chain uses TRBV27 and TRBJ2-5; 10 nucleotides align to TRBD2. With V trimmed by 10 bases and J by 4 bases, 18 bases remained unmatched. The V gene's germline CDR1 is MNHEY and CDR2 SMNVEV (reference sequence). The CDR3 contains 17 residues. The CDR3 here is CATRASVSGGVRETQYF. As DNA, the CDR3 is TGTGCCACCAGGGCATCCGTGAGCGGGGGGGTTAGAGAGACCCAGTACTTC.

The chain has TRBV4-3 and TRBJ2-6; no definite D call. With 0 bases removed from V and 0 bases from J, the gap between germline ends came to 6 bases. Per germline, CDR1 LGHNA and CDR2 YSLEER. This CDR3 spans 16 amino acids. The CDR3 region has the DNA TGCGCCAGCAGCCAAGACAGGAGCTCTGGGGCCAACGTCCTGACTTTC. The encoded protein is CASSQDRSSGANVLTF.

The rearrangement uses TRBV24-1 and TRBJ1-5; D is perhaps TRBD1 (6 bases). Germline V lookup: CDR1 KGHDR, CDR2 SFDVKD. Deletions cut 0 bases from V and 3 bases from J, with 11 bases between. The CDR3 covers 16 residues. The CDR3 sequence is CATSDLYRVNNQPQHF. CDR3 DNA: TGTGCCACCAGTGATTTGTACAGGGTAAACAATCAGCCCCAGCATTTT.

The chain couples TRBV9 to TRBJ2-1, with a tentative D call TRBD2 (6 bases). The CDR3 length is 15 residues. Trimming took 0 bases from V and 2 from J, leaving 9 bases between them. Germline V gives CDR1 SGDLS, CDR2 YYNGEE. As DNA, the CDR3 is TGTGCCAGCAGCGTAGGGGGGGAGGCCTACAATGAGCAGTTCTTC. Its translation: CASSVGGEAYNEQFF.

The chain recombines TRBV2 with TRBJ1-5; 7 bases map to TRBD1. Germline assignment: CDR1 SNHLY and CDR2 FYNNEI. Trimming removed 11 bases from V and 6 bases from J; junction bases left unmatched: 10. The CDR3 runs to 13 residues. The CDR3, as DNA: TGTGCCGGCCTGGACAGGATGGGTCAGCCCCAGCATTTT. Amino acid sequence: CAGLDRMGQPQHF. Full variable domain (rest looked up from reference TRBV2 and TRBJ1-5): EPEVTQTPSHQVTQMGQEVILRCVPISNHLYFYWYRQILGQKVEFLVSFYNNEISEKSEIFDDQFSVERPDGSNFTLKIRSTKLEDSAMYFCAGLDRMGQPQHFGDGTRLSIL.

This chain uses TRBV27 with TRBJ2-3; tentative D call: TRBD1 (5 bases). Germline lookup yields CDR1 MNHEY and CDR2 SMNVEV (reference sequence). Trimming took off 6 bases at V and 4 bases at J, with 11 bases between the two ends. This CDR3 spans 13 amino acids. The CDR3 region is CASRQGLADTQYF. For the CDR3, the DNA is TGTGCCAGCAGGCAGGGTTTAGCAGATACGCAGTATTTT.

The CDR3 DNA reads as TGTGCCACCAGTGATTCCGGGACAATGAATTCACCCCTCCACTTT. It encodes CATSDSGTMNSPLHF. The V and J genes are TRBV24-1 and TRBJ1-6; TRBD1 is a possible D gene (6 bases). V was clipped by 2 bases and J by 7 bases, with 11 bases between them. Germline-derived CDR1 and CDR2 are KGHDR and SFDVKD. The CDR3 is 15 amino acids.

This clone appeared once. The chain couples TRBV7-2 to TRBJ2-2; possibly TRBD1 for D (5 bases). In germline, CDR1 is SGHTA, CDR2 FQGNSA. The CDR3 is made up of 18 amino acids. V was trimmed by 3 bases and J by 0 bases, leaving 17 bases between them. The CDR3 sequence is CASSLRQSVSANTGELFF. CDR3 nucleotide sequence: TGTGCCAGCAGCTTGAGACAGTCGGTTTCGGCGAACACCGGGGAGCTGTTTTTT.

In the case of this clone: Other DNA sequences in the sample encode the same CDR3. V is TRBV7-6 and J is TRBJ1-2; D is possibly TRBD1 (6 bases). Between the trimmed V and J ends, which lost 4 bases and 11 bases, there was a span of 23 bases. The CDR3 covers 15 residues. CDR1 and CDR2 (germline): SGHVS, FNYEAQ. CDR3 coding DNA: TGTGCCAGCAGCTCATCTTACGACAGGAGGAACGGTTACACCTTC. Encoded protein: CASSSSYDRRNGYTF.

This CDR3 reads CASSPVLGLLTYEQYF. CDR3 DNA sequence: TGTGCCAGCAGCCCCGTCTTGGGACTCTTAACCTACGAGCAGTACTTC. The chain couples TRBV27 to TRBJ2-7; a possible D gene is TRBD2 (6 bases). Germline CDR1 MNHEY, CDR2 SMNVEV (reference sequence). The CDR3 loop spans 16 amino acids. The germline V and J ends were trimmed by 6 bases and 2 bases, with 20 bases remaining between them.

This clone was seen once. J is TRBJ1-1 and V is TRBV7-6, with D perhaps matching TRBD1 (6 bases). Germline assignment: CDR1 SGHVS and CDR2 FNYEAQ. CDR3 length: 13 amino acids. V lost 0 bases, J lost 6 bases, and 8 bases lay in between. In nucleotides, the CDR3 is TGTGCCAGCAGCTTAGCCAGGGGCGCTGAAGCTTTCTTT. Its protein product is CASSLARGAEAFF.